This T cell receptor (beta chain) was sequenced for a study of blood T cell repertoires in COVID-19. Study-level information: COVID-19 samples collected from the United States, Italy and Spain covered acute and convalescent phases. Sources were T cells, B-cell-depleted T cells, or PBMCs; the material itself was cDNA or gDNA.

Per the germline V gene, CDR1 is LNHDA and CDR2 is SQIVND (reference sequence). Trimming shortened V by 5 bases and J by 6 bases, and 16 bases separated the two germline ends. There are 14 residues in the CDR3. This table comes from immunoSEQ multiplex PCR, and its TCRdb copy is limited to in-frame clones, with some not included. Among some 270,000 clones listed, about 89% were seen once. Sequenced sample: peripheral blood. The TCR comes from a man aged 40-49 years with active or convalescent COVID-19. The J gene is TRBJ2-5, the V gene TRBV19; weak D call: TRBD2 (5 bases). The CDR3 DNA reads as TGTGCCAGTAGTTTACAAGGAGGTGGACAGACCCAGTACTTC. It specifies CASSLQGGGQTQYF. The full variable domain, in which reference TRBV19 and TRBJ2-5 provide the parts outside the CDR3, is DGGITQSPKYLFRKEGQNVTLSCEQNLNHDAMYWYRQDPGQGLRLIYYSQIVNDFQKGDIAEGYSVSREKKESFPLTVTSAQKNPTAFYLCASSLQGGGQTQYFGPGTRLLVL.